The rows below give T cell receptor beta chains drawn from one sample of a study of shared clonotypes between healthy human individuals. Generated by immunoSEQ multiplex PCR, the TCRdb table keeps only in-frame clones and is missing some. The table has 2 million to 3 million clones, 80% to 95% seen once. The sequenced sample was naive CD4+ T cells from PBMCs. The receptors originated from a man between 18 and 35 years old in good health. Some clones in this sample may be carry-over from other donors' samples. Each CDR3 is given with its conserved first and last residue. A D gene is named only where the DNA matches it firmly. Not all rows give a size; the values are once, few, many and, for expanded clones, a class.

TRBV5-1,16,TRBJ2-3,.,.,CASSLGRQAPSDTQYF,TGCGCCAGCAGCCTCGGACGACAAGCACCCTCAGATACGCAGTATTTT
TRBV6-9,17,TRBJ1-5,.,.,CASSPKGGLLGNQPQHF,TGTGCCAGCAGTCCTAAGGGGGGCCTCTTGGGCAATCAGCCCCAGCATTTT
TRBV2,13,TRBJ1-1,.,.,CASSPPNRGRAFF,TGTGCCAGCAGCCCTCCCAACCGGGGGCGAGCTTTCTTT
TRBV11-2,13,TRBJ2-7,.,.,CASSFGAPGEQYF,TGTGCCAGCAGCTTTGGGGCCCCGGGCGAGCAGTACTTC
TRBV2,13,TRBJ2-7,.,.,CASTKEGSPEQYF,TGTGCCAGCACCAAAGAGGGCAGTCCCGAGCAGTACTTC
TRBV7-9,14,TRBJ2-3,.,.,CASSQRGRTDTQYF,TGTGCCAGCAGCCAACGGGGCCGCACAGATACGCAGTATTTT
TRBV5-1,15,TRBJ1-3,.,.,CASSLGDRAGNTIYF,TGCGCCAGCAGCTTGGGAGATAGGGCTGGAAACACCATATATTTT
TRBV6-4,15,TRBJ2-2,.,.,CASSDQPGLVGELFF,TGTGCCAGCAGTGACCAACCCGGGTTAGTCGGGGAGCTGTTTTTT
TRBV5-1,14,TRBJ2-5,once,.,CASSLYAYQETQYF,TGCGCCAGCAGCTTGTACGCGTACCAAGAGACCCAGTACTTC
TRBV6-5,15,TRBJ1-1,.,TRBD1,CASSYGDRGGTEAFF,TGTGCCAGCAGTTACGGGGACAGGGGAGGCACTGAAGCTTTCTTT
TRBV7-2,13,TRBJ1-1,.,.,CASSFTGNTEAFF,TGTGCCAGCAGCTTCACAGGGAACACTGAAGCTTTCTTT
TRBV11-2,15,TRBJ2-3,.,.,CASSLEIGGAYTQYF,TGTGCCAGCAGCTTAGAAATAGGGGGGGCCTATACGCAGTATTTT
TRBV11-3,16,TRBJ2-2,.,TRBD2,CASSRRTSGNTGELFF,TGTGCCAGCAGCCGAAGGACTAGCGGTAACACCGGGGAGCTGTTTTTT
TRBV25-1,17,TRBJ1-6,once,.,CASSDLRRDGDNSPLHF,TGTGCCAGCAGTGATTTAAGAAGGGACGGAGATAATTCACCCCTCCACTTT
TRBV7-3,18,TRBJ2-5,.,TRBD2,CASSLRGAGGKYQETQYF,TGTGCCAGCAGCTTACGTGGAGCGGGAGGGAAATACCAAGAGACCCAGTACTTC
TRBV9,13,TRBJ2-2,.,.,CASSVSGAGELFF,TGTGCCAGCAGCGTAAGCGGCGCCGGGGAGCTGTTTTTT
TRBV5-4,16,TRBJ2-1,.,.,CASSFVGLATYNEQFF,TGTGCCAGCAGCTTTGTTGGGCTAGCGACCTACAATGAGCAGTTCTTC
TRBV15,13,TRBJ1-1,.,.,CATSRDPGTEAFF,TGTGCCACCAGCAGAGATCCTGGCACTGAAGCTTTCTTT
TRBV5-5,13,TRBJ2-5,.,TRBD2,CASSTGGLETQYF,TGTGCCAGCAGCACGGGAGGGCTGGAGACCCAGTACTTC
TRBV2,15,TRBJ2-5,once,TRBD2,CASSASLAGAETQYF,TGTGCCAGCAGTGCATCACTAGCGGGAGCAGAGACCCAGTACTTC
TRBV4-2,17,TRBJ2-2,.,.,CASSQVDRPRQAGELFF,TGTGCCAGCAGCCAGGTTGACAGACCTCGACAGGCCGGGGAGCTGTTTTTT
TRBV19,16,TRBJ2-1,.,.,CASSTERVPPYNEQFF,TGTGCCAGTAGTACAGAGCGGGTACCCCCCTACAATGAGCAGTTCTTC
TRBV10-3,15,TRBJ2-3,.,.,CAIGGVGASTDTQYF,TGTGCCATCGGGGGTGTGGGGGCTAGCACAGATACGCAGTATTTT
TRBV5-4,14,TRBJ2-7,.,TRBD1,CASSSGQGGVEQYF,TGTGCCAGCAGCTCGGGACAGGGAGGGGTCGAGCAGTACTTC
TRBV7-3,13,TRBJ2-2,.,.,CASSYHRTGELFF,TGTGCCAGCAGCTACCACCGGACCGGGGAGCTGTTTTTT
TRBV6-1,14,TRBJ1-4,.,TRBD1,CASKSGTGGEKLFF,TGTGCCAGCAAATCAGGGACAGGGGGTGAAAAACTGTTTTTT
TRBV29-1,11,TRBJ1-2,once,TRBD1,CSAWTGVGYTF,TGCAGCGCCTGGACAGGGGTAGGCTACACCTTC
TRBV28,15,TRBJ2-7,.,TRBD1,CASTDPGTAPSNQYF,TGTGCCAGCACGGACCCCGGGACAGCTCCTAGTAATCAGTACTTC
TRBV28,13,TRBJ1-2,.,.,CASSTPGTDGYTF,TGTGCCAGCAGCACGCCCGGGACGGATGGCTACACCTTC
TRBV9,12,TRBJ2-3,few,.,CASSTRTDTQYF,TGTGCCAGCAGCACCCGAACAGATACGCAGTATTTT
TRBV19,16,TRBJ1-1,.,TRBD1,CASTRTPGQGNTEAFF,TGTGCCAGTACCCGAACCCCGGGACAGGGAAACACTGAAGCTTTCTTT
TRBV10-3,14,TRBJ1-6,.,.,CAISRATIDSPLHF,TGTGCCATCAGTCGGGCCACCATTGATTCACCCCTCCACTTT
TRBV19,14,TRBJ1-5,.,TRBD1,CASSTGQFNQPQHF,TGTGCCAGTAGTACGGGACAGTTTAATCAGCCCCAGCATTTT
TRBV7-9,15,TRBJ2-5,.,TRBD2,CASSVGLAGGETQYF,TGTGCCAGCAGCGTGGGACTAGCGGGAGGAGAGACCCAGTACTTC
TRBV29-1,13,TRBJ1-1,once,.,CSVEYQGRNGAFF,TGCAGCGTTGAGTATCAGGGGCGGAACGGGGCTTTCTTT
TRBV5-1,14,TRBJ2-1,.,.,CASSLSGGPNEQFF,TGCGCCAGCAGCTTGAGTGGGGGACCCAATGAGCAGTTCTTC
TRBV7-2,15,TRBJ2-7,.,TRBD2,CASTLRGGRTYEQYF,TGTGCCAGCACCCTTAGGGGCGGGAGGACCTACGAGCAGTACTTC
TRBV7-2,16,TRBJ2-4,.,.,CASSLKGGTAKNIQYF,TGTGCCAGCAGCTTAAAAGGGGGAACAGCCAAAAACATTCAGTACTTC
TRBV2,11,TRBJ2-1,.,.,CASSEGDTQFF,TGTGCCAGCAGTGAGGGGGACACGCAGTTCTTC
TRBV28,14,TRBJ1-2,.,.,CASSLLGGGNGYTF,TGTGCCAGCAGTTTATTGGGGGGAGGGAATGGCTACACCTTC
TRBV6-5,16,TRBJ2-4,.,.,CASSYGTPLAKNIQYF,TGTGCCAGCAGTTACGGGACACCCTTAGCCAAAAACATTCAGTACTTC